This TCR beta chain was documented in a study of human T cells and chemical hapten exposure. Study information: Sensitization was performed using 2% DPC on an approximately 2 cm by approximately 2 cm upper inner arm skin site. Patches that contained 0.01% DPC were applied to the upper back and read at 6 days.

Time point of the sample: patch test 1, 2 weeks after DPC sensitization. Treatment specified: therapeutic diphenylcyclopropenone sensitization with weekly scalp DPC. Someone pulled total RNA out of unfractionated whole blood. Blood sampling occurred before each patch-test application. Via MiXCR, TCRdb re-called the RACE reads, giving one row per CDR3 protein. The table has more than 30,000 distinct CDR3 sequences, more than 6% seen once. This clonotype has at least ten counts. The CDR3 is 15 amino acids. CDR1 MNHEY and CDR2 SVGEGT come from the germline V gene. V was cut by 7 bases and J by 7 bases, with 19 bases left in between.

The receptor comes from a woman in her 30s with alopecia areata. Some clones in this sample may be carry-over from other donors' samples. This sequence joins TRBV6-2 or TRBV6-3 and TRBJ2-2; D ambiguous. This material consisted of whole blood, taken in connection with sensitization to the hapten diphenylcyclopropenone (DPC). This chain's CDR3 is CASTKKFLRDGELFF. The CDR3 nucleotides are TGTGCCAGCACCAAAAAGTTCCTCCGCGACGGGGAGCTGTTTTTT.